Given below is one TCR beta chain in context. Germline CDR1 reads MNHEY; CDR2 reads SVGAGI. CDR3 length equals 14 residues. Deletions cut 5 bases from V and 1 base from J, with 10 bases between. The sample originates from a study of CD8 T cells in Susac syndrome. Study overall: Patients with Susac syndrome had blood drawn and were at that point therapy-naive, on corticosteroids, or on intravenous immunoglobulin alone.

It was with random hexamers that roughly 0.45 to 1 ug RNA was reverse transcribed. TCRdb redid the calling of the immunoSEQ multiplex PCR reads with MiXCR, one entry per CDR3 protein. The table shows under 110,000 distinct CDR3 sequences, with approximately 93% occurring only once. Source material: CD8+ T cells from PBMCs. This TCR was recovered from a human donor with Susac syndrome. V is TRBV6-5 and J is TRBJ2-3; maybe TRBD2 (5 bases). CDR3 amino acids: CASSPEDGTDTQYF. The DNA for the CDR3 is TGTGCCAGCAGTCCGGAGGATGGCACAGATACGCAGTATTTT.